This T cell receptor beta chain was observed in a study of blood T cell repertoires in COVID-19. This CDR3 region has 15 residues. Germline assignment: CDR1 SGHTA and CDR2 FQGNSA. With V trimmed by 1 base and J by 3 bases, 4 bases remained unmatched. TCRdb's table, derived via immunoSEQ multiplex PCR, lists solely in-frame clones and lacks some. The profile shows roughly 260,000 clones, around nine tenths of them singletons. The J gene is TRBJ2-7, the V gene TRBV7-2, with 9 bases that match TRBD2. The receptor comes from a man aged 35-49 years who had recovered from COVID-19. Sequenced material: peripheral blood. As DNA, the CDR3 is TGTGCCAGCAGCTTAGGGGGACTAGCAGTCTACGAGCAGTACTTC. It codes for CASSLGGLAVYEQYF. Full variable domain (rest looked up from reference TRBV7-2 and TRBJ2-7): GAGVSQSPSNKVTEKGKDVELRCDPISGHTALYWYRQSLGQGLEFLIYFQGNSAPDKSGLPSDRFSAERTGGSVSTLTIQRTQQEDSAVYLCASSLGGLAVYEQYFGPGTRLTVT.